This T cell receptor beta chain was identified in a study of radiotherapy plus CTLA-4 blockade in lung cancer. Some clones are missing from TCRdb's copy, which holds only in-frame ones; the method was immunoSEQ multiplex PCR. The sample carries 90,000 to 100,000 clones, roughly 74% recorded once. Regarding this clone: The antigen remains unidentified.

Whole-study results and caveats: Among blood TCR repertoires after radiotherapy plus ipilimumab, tumor-derived clones expanded.

Specimen: peripheral blood, collected from a patient treated with radiotherapy plus ipilimumab. This TCR was recovered from a human donor with non-small cell lung cancer who had a partial response to radiotherapy plus ipilimumab. Some clones in this sample may be carry-over from other donors' samples.

The CDR3 spells CASRHQQGHEQYF. CDR3 nucleotides: TGTGCCAGCCGCCATCAACAGGGCCACGAGCAGTACTTC. J is TRBJ2-7 and V is TRBV28; maybe TRBD1 (6 bases). Germline assignment: CDR1 MDHEN and CDR2 SYDVKM. V shed 8 bases and J shed 5 bases, with 16 bases lying between them. The CDR3 contains 13 residues.